The 19 T cell receptor beta chains below all came from one sample that was sequenced in a study of cytomegalovirus exposure and HLA in healthy donors. Primers: 60 Vbeta forward and 13 Jbeta reverse. Profiled with immunoSEQ multiplex PCR; TCRdb holds only in-frame clones, not every one. This table holds roughly 120,000 clones, 84% found once. The sequenced sample was PBMCs. The source of these receptors is a woman aged 18-30 years in good health and CMV-seropositive.

This sequence joins TRBV7-2 and TRBJ1-4; tentatively, D is TRBD1 (5 bases). V was cut by 5 bases and J by 8 bases, with 15 bases left in between. Germline V lookup: CDR1 SGHTA, CDR2 FQGNSA. The CDR3 spans 14 residues. DNA of the CDR3: TGTGCCAGCAGCCTCGCCCCAGGGTACGAAAAACTGTTTTTT. The encoded protein is CASSLAPGYEKLFF.

V is TRBV11-3 and J is TRBJ2-6; D may be TRBD2 (5 bases). CDR1 and CDR2 from the germline V gene are SGHNT and YENEEA. The CDR3 totals 16 residues. V lost 4 bases and J 2 bases, leaving 12 bases between the germline ends. The CDR3 DNA reads TGTGCCAGCAGCTCCCCGGACTTACCTGGGGCCAACGTCCTGACTTTC. Amino acid sequence: CASSSPDLPGANVLTF.

The J gene is TRBJ1-5, the V gene TRBV28; D unclear. The CDR3 contains 15 residues. Trimming removed 6 bases from V and 4 bases from J, with 16 bases in between. Germline CDR1 reads MDHEN; CDR2 reads SYDVKM. The CDR3 DNA follows: TGTGCCAGCAGGGCCTACGCGGACTGGAATCAGCCCCAGCATTTT. It is translated as CASRAYADWNQPQHF.

The chain links TRBV11-2 to TRBJ2-2, with 8 bases aligning to TRBD2. J was trimmed by 7 bases and V by 5 bases; bases with no gene match: 9. This CDR3 region has 15 residues. The V gene's germline CDR1 is SGHAT and CDR2 FQNNGV. The CDR3 DNA reads TGTGCCAGCAGCCTCATTCGGGGGGGCATCGGGGAGCTGTTTTTT. The encoded protein is CASSLIRGGIGELFF.

This sequence joins TRBV10-3 and TRBJ2-5; 11 bases are shared with TRBD1. The assigned J gene may be wrong: the sequence end matches TRBJ2-7 better. CDR1 and CDR2 (germline): ENHRY, SYGVKD. The CDR3 spans 15 residues. CDR3 sequence (DNA): TGTGCCATCAGCGCCGGGACAGGGGGCTCCTACGAGCAGTACTTC. It translates to CAISAGTGGSYEQYF.

The J gene is TRBJ2-2, the V gene TRBV2; tentatively, D is TRBD1 (6 bases). Trimming took 9 bases from V and 1 from J, leaving 15 bases between them. Germline CDR1 and CDR2: SNHLY and FYNNEI. The CDR3 covers 15 residues. CDR3 nucleotide sequence: TGTGCCAGTCGGGAACAGGGATTGAACACCGGGGAGCTGTTTTTT. This sequence encodes CASREQGLNTGELFF.

This chain connects TRBV7-3 to TRBJ1-5; perhaps TRBD1 as D (5 bases). CDR1 is SGHTA and CDR2 is FQGTGA in the germline V gene. Trimming shortened V by 5 bases and J by 7 bases, and 12 bases separated the two germline ends. The length of the CDR3 is 13 residues. The CDR3 DNA reads as TGTGCCAGCAGCGCCACGGGGGGACAGCCCCAGCATTTT. This translates into CASSATGGQPQHF. Full variable domain (remainder filled in from reference TRBV7-3 and TRBJ1-5): GAGVSQTPSNKVTEKGKYVELRCDPISGHTALYWYRQSLGQGPEFLIYFQGTGAADDSGLPNDRFFAVRPEGSVSTLKIQRTERGDSAVYLCASSATGGQPQHFGDGTRLSIL.

The chain links TRBV6-1 to TRBJ2-7; possible D gene TRBD1, 5 bases. Germline CDR1 reads MNHNS; CDR2 reads SASEGT. The length of the CDR3 is 12 residues. V shed 6 bases and J shed 2 bases, with 8 bases lying between them. Here the CDR3 reads CASSPDTYEQYF. The CDR3 bases are TGTGCCAGCAGCCCGGACACCTACGAGCAGTACTTC.

The V gene is TRBV10-3, the J gene TRBJ1-5, with TRBD1 as a possible D gene (5 bases). Trimming pared 2 bases from V and 3 bases from J, leaving 14 bases between. Germline assignment: CDR1 ENHRY and CDR2 SYGVKD. This CDR3 region has 16 residues. The chain's CDR3 is CAISEPSQEPNQPQHF. The CDR3 coding sequence is TGTGCCATCAGTGAGCCTTCACAGGAGCCCAATCAGCCCCAGCATTTT.

The CDR3 spells CASSSRGIGTEAFF. For the CDR3, the DNA is TGTGCCAGCAGTTCGAGGGGGATAGGTACTGAAGCTTTCTTT. This chain joins TRBV28 and TRBJ1-1; perhaps TRBD1 as D (6 bases). This CDR3 has 14 amino acids. V lost 4 bases and J 5 bases, leaving 14 bases between the germline ends. CDR1 is MDHEN and CDR2 is SYDVKM in the germline V gene.

The J gene is TRBJ1-3, the V gene TRBV30; D may be TRBD1 (5 bases). V was shortened by 4 bases and J by 4 bases, with 20 bases between the two germline ends. The CDR3 has 16 residues. CDR1 and CDR2 from the germline V gene are GTSNPN and SVGIG (reference sequence). This CDR3 is CAWTLGGGLRGNTIYF. DNA for the CDR3: TGTGCCTGGACCCTCGGCGGGGGTTTGAGAGGAAACACCATATATTTT. Variable domain in full (rest from reference TRBV30 and TRBJ1-3): SQTIHQWPATLVQPVGSPLSLECTVEGTSNPNLYWYRQAAGRGLQLLFYSVGIGQISSEVPQNLSASRPQDRQFILSSKKLLLSDSGFYLCAWTLGGGLRGNTIYFGEGSWLTVV.

The V and J genes are TRBV2 and TRBJ2-3; TRBD2 matches 8 bases. Germline loops: CDR1 SNHLY, CDR2 FYNNEI. Trimming took 4 bases from V and 2 from J; bases not matched to a gene: 5. CDR3 length: 15 residues. The CDR3: CASSGTLADTDTQYF. CDR3 nucleotides: TGTGCCAGCAGTGGCACACTAGCGGACACAGATACGCAGTATTTT. The full variable domain, rest sourced from reference TRBV2 and TRBJ2-3, is EPEVTQTPSHQVTQMGQEVILRCVPISNHLYFYWYRQILGQKVEFLVSFYNNEISEKSEIFDDQFSVERPDGSNFTLKIRSTKLEDSAMYFCASSGTLADTDTQYFGPGTRLTVL.

This chain joins TRBV5-1 and TRBJ2-2; 8 nucleotides align to TRBD1. V lost 0 bases and J lost 4; bases outside the gene matches: 14. Germline CDR1 is SGHRS and CDR2 is YFSETQ. The CDR3 covers 19 residues. CDR3 sequence (DNA): TGCGCCAGCAGCTTGGTTTACAGGTCCGGGACAGGTTCCACCGGGGAGCTGTTTTTT. It codes for CASSLVYRSGTGSTGELFF. The entire variable domain, with the rest obtained from reference TRBV5-1 and TRBJ2-2, is as follows: KAGVTQTPRYLIKTRGQQVTLSCSPISGHRSVSWYQQTPGQGLQFLFEYFSETQRNKGNFPGRFSGRQFSNSRSEMNVSTLELGDSALYLCASSLVYRSGTGSTGELFFGEGSRLTVL.

J is TRBJ2-2 and V is TRBV6-6, with 7 bases identical to TRBD1. Germline V CDR1 and CDR2: MNHNY, SVGAGI (reference sequence). J gave up 3 bases and V 2 bases, and 3 bases lay outside the gene matches. The CDR3 covers 15 residues. The CDR3 nucleotides are TGTGCCAGCAGTTACAGGGGGCGGGACACCGGGGAGCTGTTTTTT. Its translation: CASSYRGRDTGELFF.

The genes are TRBV18 and TRBJ2-5; no clear D. This CDR3 has 12 amino acids. In germline, CDR1 is KGHSH, CDR2 LQKENI. Trimming left V 3 bases short and J 5 bases short, with 7 bases between. In DNA form, the CDR3 reads TGTGCCAGCTCACCTGTCGGGGAGACCCAGTACTTC. This translates into CASSPVGETQYF.

V usage is TRBV18 and J usage is TRBJ1-1; weak D call: TRBD1 (5 bases). There are 14 residues in the CDR3. The ends were cut back, 3 bases at V and 0 bases at J, with 8 bases in the middle. Germline-derived CDR1 and CDR2 are KGHSH and LQKENI. The CDR3 reads CASSPLTVNTEAFF. In DNA form, the CDR3 reads TGTGCCAGCTCACCCTTGACAGTGAACACTGAAGCTTTCTTT.

This sequence joins TRBV10-1 and TRBJ2-7, with 11 bases matching TRBD1. V lost 0 bases and J lost 4; bases outside the gene matches: 2. In germline, CDR1 is WNHNN, CDR2 SYGVQD (reference sequence). This CDR3 spans 15 amino acids. The CDR3 coding sequence is TGCGCCAGCAGTGAGTCGGGACAGGGGGGGTACGAGCAGTACTTC. It codes for CASSESGQGGYEQYF.

The chain combines TRBV2 with TRBJ1-1; D possibly corresponds to TRBD1 (5 bases). CDR1 SNHLY and CDR2 FYNNEI come from the germline V gene. This CDR3 contains 14 residues. V lost 6 bases and J lost 4, with 15 bases in between. For the CDR3, the DNA is TGTGCCAGCAGGCGGGGGGAAGGTCCCACTGAAGCTTTCTTT. As protein: CASRRGEGPTEAFF.

This sequence joins TRBV5-1 and TRBJ2-7, with D possibly matching TRBD1 (5 bases). V shed 2 bases and J shed 0 bases, with 9 bases lying between them. There are 14 residues in the CDR3. Germline loops: CDR1 SGHRS, CDR2 YFSETQ. DNA of the CDR3: TGCGCCAGCAGCTTAGGGGTTTCCTCCTACGAGCAGTACTTC. Protein sequence: CASSLGVSSYEQYF.